This is a list of T cell receptor beta chains from one sample in a study of OX40 agonist ivuxolimab in advanced cancers. Assay used: immunoSEQ multiplex PCR; TCRdb lists only in-frame clones, some missing. The sample lists about 100,000 clones, approximately 89% occurring once. Sequencing used CD4+ or CD8+ T cells sorted from blood, obtained in a trial of the OX40 agonist ivuxolimab. Receptors originate from an adult with an advanced solid tumor such as melanoma, head and neck, liver or kidney cancer. The CDR3 runs from the conserved cysteine through the conserved F or W. The order of the fields is D gene, V gene, J gene, clone size, CDR3 protein, CDR3 DNA. A D gene is named only where the DNA matches it firmly. Only some rows state a clone size, as once, few, many or a class for expanded clones.

D: TRBD1; V: TRBV28; J: TRBJ2-5; size: -; CDR3: CASKDRVSETQYF; DNA: TGTGCCAGTAAAGACAGGGTCTCAGAGACCCAGTACTTC
D: -; V: TRBV5-3; J: TRBJ1-1; size: -; CDR3: CARAVIWDTEAFF; DNA: TGTGCCAGAGCGGTTATCTGGGACACTGAAGCTTTCTTT
D: -; V: TRBV19; J: TRBJ2-2; size: -; CDR3: CASSMGVNTGELFF; DNA: TGTGCCAGTAGTATGGGTGTGAACACCGGGGAGCTGTTTTTT
D: -; V: TRBV2; J: TRBJ2-3; size: -; CDR3: CASSESARGSTDTQYF; DNA: TGTGCCAGCAGTGAATCGGCACGGGGTAGCACAGATACGCAGTATTTT
D: -; V: TRBV9; J: TRBJ2-2; size: -; CDR3: CASSGSGGTGELFF; DNA: TGTGCCAGCAGCGGTTCGGGCGGCACCGGGGAGCTGTTTTTT
D: TRBD1; V: TRBV29-1; J: TRBJ2-1; size: -; CDR3: CSVEDLDRGIGEQFF; DNA: TGCAGCGTTGAAGATCTGGACAGGGGGATCGGTGAGCAGTTCTTC
D: TRBD1; V: TRBV5-1; J: TRBJ1-2; size: once; CDR3: CASSSPGQENYGYTF; DNA: TGCGCCAGCAGCTCCCCGGGACAGGAAAACTATGGCTACACCTTC
D: -; V: TRBV9; J: TRBJ2-1; size: -; CDR3: CASSVELSSYNEQFF; DNA: TGTGCCAGCAGCGTAGAGCTGAGTTCCTACAATGAGCAGTTCTTC
D: -; V: TRBV5-4; J: TRBJ2-5; size: -; CDR3: CASSLASGTQYF; DNA: TGTGCCAGCAGCTTGGCCTCGGGGACCCAGTACTTC
D: TRBD1; V: TRBV7-9; J: TRBJ1-4; size: -; CDR3: CASSLGQATNEKLFF; DNA: TGTGCCAGCAGCTTGGGACAGGCAACTAATGAAAAACTGTTTTTT
D: -; V: TRBV5-1; J: TRBJ2-5; size: -; CDR3: CASSLPPQGGGKTQYF; DNA: TGCGCCAGCAGCTTGCCCCCCCAGGGTGGCGGAAAGACCCAGTACTTC
D: TRBD2; V: TRBV27; J: TRBJ2-1; size: -; CDR3: CASSPPRGGLIGGGGYNEQFF; DNA: TGTGCCAGCAGTCCACCCCGGGGGGGTTTAATTGGGGGAGGCGGATACAATGAGCAGTTCTTC
D: TRBD2; V: TRBV10-1; J: TRBJ2-2; size: -; CDR3: CASSEYAPGLAGVNTGELFF; DNA: TGCGCCAGCAGTGAGTACGCCCCGGGACTAGCGGGAGTCAACACCGGGGAGCTGTTTTTT
D: -; V: TRBV6-4; J: TRBJ2-3; size: once; CDR3: CASSETGWEDTQYF; DNA: TGTGCCAGCAGTGAGACGGGTTGGGAGGATACGCAGTATTTT
D: -; V: TRBV28; J: TRBJ2-7; size: -; CDR3: CASTSSPQEQYF; DNA: TGTGCCAGCACCTCCTCTCCCCAAGAGCAGTACTTC
D: TRBD1; V: TRBV15; J: TRBJ2-2; size: -; CDR3: CATAWTGNTGELFF; DNA: TGTGCCACCGCCTGGACAGGGAACACCGGGGAGCTGTTTTTT
D: -; V: TRBV5-1; J: TRBJ2-1; size: -; CDR3: CASSLDSRAYNEQFF; DNA: TGCGCCAGCAGCTTGGACAGCCGAGCCTACAATGAGCAGTTCTTC